The subject of this entry is one T cell receptor (beta chain). What it binds is not known. This likely stems from a read error, as it lies one base from a far larger clone. The CDR3 sequence is 15 residues long. J gave up 10 bases and V 5 bases, and 13 bases lay outside the gene matches. Germline V gene data show CDR1 as MDHEN and CDR2 as SYDVKM. CDR3-region Arm-PCR and iRepertoire HTBI primers produced the TCR beta libraries. TCRdb redid the calling of the multiplex PCR reads with MiXCR, one entry per CDR3 protein. The sample yields 400,000 to 500,000 distinct CDR3 sequences, about 15% seen once. These data come from a study of regulatory T cells in long-lasting Graves disease. Time point given: newly diagnosed GD, antithyroid drugs for less than 3 months. RNA from PBMCs was the source of the TCR library. The peripheral blood volume drawn was 7.5 to 10 milliliters, and it was collected into EDTA tubes.

Findings and limits, study-wide: Segments TRBV28, TRBJ1-2 and TRBJ2-5 showed preferential usage in persistent disease.

The same sample was also studied in work on T cells in Graves' hyperthyroidism and ophthalmopathy.

This sequence originates from a woman aged 40 to 55 with Graves disease. V is TRBV28 and J is TRBJ2-3; 9 positions agree with TRBD2. The sequences come from peripheral blood mononuclear cells (PBMCs), collected at new diagnosis, from a patient treated with antithyroid drugs. CDR3 loop: CASSPRTSETHAQYF. The CDR3 DNA reads TGTGCCAGCAGTCCTCGGACTAGCGAGACCCATGCGCAGTATTTT. Looking up the rest from reference TRBV28 and TRBJ2-3 gives the full variable domain: DVKVTQSSRYLVKRTGEKVFLECVQDMDHENMFWYRQDPGLGLRLIYFSYDVKMKEKGDIPEGYSVSREKKERFSLILESASTNQTSMYLCASSPRTSETHAQYFGPGTRLTVL.